This T cell receptor beta chain was captured in a study of cytotoxic CD8 clonotypes in ibrutinib-treated CLL. Clones were read by immunoSEQ multiplex PCR, and TCRdb kept only the in-frame ones, dropping some. The sample consists of some 6,300 clones, 60% to 80% of them appearing once. The length of the CDR3 is 18 residues. The J segment lost 0 bases and the V segment lost 1 base, leaving 4 bases of the junction unmatched. Germline values: CDR1 SGHVS, CDR2 FQNEAQ. This chain links TRBV7-8 with TRBJ2-2; 11 bases line up with TRBD2. The material sequenced was PBMCs, taken before ibrutinib treatment. The source is a human donor with chronic lymphocytic leukemia. CDR3 loop: CASSLGRTSGPNTGELFF. CDR3 sequence (DNA): TGTGCCAGCAGCTTAGGCCGGACTAGCGGGCCGAACACCGGGGAGCTGTTTTTT.